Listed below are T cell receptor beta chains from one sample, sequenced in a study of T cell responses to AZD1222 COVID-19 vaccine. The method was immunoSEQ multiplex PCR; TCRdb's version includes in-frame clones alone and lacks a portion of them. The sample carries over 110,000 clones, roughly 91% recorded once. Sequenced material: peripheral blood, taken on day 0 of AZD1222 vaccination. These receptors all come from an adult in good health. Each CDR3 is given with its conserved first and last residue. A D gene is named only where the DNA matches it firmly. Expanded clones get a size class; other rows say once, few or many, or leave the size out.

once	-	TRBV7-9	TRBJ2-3	TGTGCCAGCAGCTTAGTTGGGACCACAGATACGCAGTATTTT	CASSLVGTTDTQYF
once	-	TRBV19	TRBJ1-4	TGTGCCAGTAGTATAGATCCCCGCCGGGCAGGGGCCCCTCCAGGGAAGGGGTTTGAAAAACTGTTTTTT	CASSIDPRRAGAPPGKGFEKLFF
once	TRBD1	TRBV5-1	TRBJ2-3	TGCGCCAGCAGCTTGTCGGGGACAGGGAGCACAGATACGCAGTATTTT	CASSLSGTGSTDTQYF
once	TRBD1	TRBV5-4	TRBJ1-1	TGTGCCAGCAGCCGGGACAGTGAAGCTTTCTTT	CASSRDSEAFF
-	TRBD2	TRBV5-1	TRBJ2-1	TGCGCCAGCAGCCCTGGGGGGGTCATAGGTGAGCAGTTCTTC	CASSPGGVIGEQFF
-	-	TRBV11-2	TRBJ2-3	TGTGCCAGCAGCTTAGGGCTACTTATCACAGATACGCAGTATTTT	CASSLGLLITDTQYF
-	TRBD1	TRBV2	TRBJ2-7	TGTGCCAGCGGACAGGGCCCCTACGAGCAGTACTTC	CASGQGPYEQYF
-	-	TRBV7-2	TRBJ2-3	TGTGCCAGCAGCTACAGTCGTCATACGCAGTATTTT	CASSYSRHTQYF
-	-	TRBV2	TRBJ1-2	TGTGCCAGCAGTGATGACCGCTATGGCTACACCTTC	CASSDDRYGYTF
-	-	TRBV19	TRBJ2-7	TGTGCCAGTAGACCACAGGGTAGCTCCTACGAGCAGTACTTC	CASRPQGSSYEQYF
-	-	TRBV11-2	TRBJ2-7	TGTGCCAGCAGTCGAACTTCCTACGAGCAGTACTTC	CASSRTSYEQYF
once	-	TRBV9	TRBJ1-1	TGTGCCAGCAGCGTAGAAGAGGGGATGAACACTGAAGCTTTCTTT	CASSVEEGMNTEAFF
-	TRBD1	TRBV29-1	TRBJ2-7	TGCAGCGTTGGTGGACAGGGAACCTACGAGCAGTACTTC	CSVGGQGTYEQYF
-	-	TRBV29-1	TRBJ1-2	TGCAGCGTTGTCGCAGGGGTCTATGGCTACACCTTC	CSVVAGVYGYTF
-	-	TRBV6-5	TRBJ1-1	TGTGCCAGCAGTTACTTACAGAATTCGAACACTGAAGCTTTCTTT	CASSYLQNSNTEAFF
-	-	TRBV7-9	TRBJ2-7	TGTGCCAGCAGCCGGATTAGAGGCGGAGGTGGAACCTACGAGCAGTACTTC	CASSRIRGGGGTYEQYF
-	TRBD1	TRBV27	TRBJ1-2	TGTGCCAGCAGTTCCCAGACAGGGACTAGGGCTAACTATGGCTACACCTTC	CASSSQTGTRANYGYTF
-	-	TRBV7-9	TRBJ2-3	TGTGCCAGCAGCTTAGACCTCTTTGGCAGGGCCCTAATCACAGATACGCAGTATTTT	CASSLDLFGRALITDTQYF
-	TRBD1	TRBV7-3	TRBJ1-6	TGTGCCAGCAGTACGGGACAGGGAAATTCACCCCTCCACTTT	CASSTGQGNSPLHF
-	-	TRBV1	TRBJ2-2	TGCACCAGCACACGGACTAGCGGGAGGCCCCGCACCGGGGAGCTGTTTTTT	CTSTRTSGRPRTGELFF
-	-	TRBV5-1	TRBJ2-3	TGCGCCAGCAGCTTGGGGACTACCCCAGATACGCAGTATTTT	CASSLGTTPDTQYF
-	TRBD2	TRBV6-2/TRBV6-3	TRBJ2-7	TGTGCCAGCAGTTACTCAGCTAGCGGGAGCTTCGAGCAGTACTTC	CASSYSASGSFEQYF
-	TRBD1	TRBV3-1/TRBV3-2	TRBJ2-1	TGTGCCAGCAGCGCCCGACAGGGGGCATACAATGAGCAGTTCTTC	CASSARQGAYNEQFF
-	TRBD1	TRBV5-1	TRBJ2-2	TGCGCCAGCAGCAGGGACAGGGGGCTAGGGGAGCTGTTTTTT	CASSRDRGLGELFF
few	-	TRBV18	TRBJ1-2	TGTGCCAGCTCACCTGGAATAGTCGGAGCGGCTTATGGCTACACCTTC	CASSPGIVGAAYGYTF
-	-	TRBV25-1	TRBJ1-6	TGTGCCAGCAGTGGCGGGACGAGAAATTCACCCCTCCACTTT	CASSGGTRNSPLHF
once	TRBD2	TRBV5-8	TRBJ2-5	TGTGCCAGCAGCTCAGCGGGAGGTCCCCCGGGGACCCAGTACTTC	CASSSAGGPPGTQYF
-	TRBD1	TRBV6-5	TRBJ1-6	TGTGCCAGCAGTACCGGGACAGAGCGAATGGCACCCCTCCACTTT	CASSTGTERMAPLHF
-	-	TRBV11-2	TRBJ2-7	TGTGCCAGCAGCTTACGCCCAGCGGATCCCTACGAGCAGTACTTC	CASSLRPADPYEQYF
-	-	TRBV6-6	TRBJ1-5	TGTGCCAGCAACCTACAGGGACCCCAGCATTTT	CASNLQGPQHF